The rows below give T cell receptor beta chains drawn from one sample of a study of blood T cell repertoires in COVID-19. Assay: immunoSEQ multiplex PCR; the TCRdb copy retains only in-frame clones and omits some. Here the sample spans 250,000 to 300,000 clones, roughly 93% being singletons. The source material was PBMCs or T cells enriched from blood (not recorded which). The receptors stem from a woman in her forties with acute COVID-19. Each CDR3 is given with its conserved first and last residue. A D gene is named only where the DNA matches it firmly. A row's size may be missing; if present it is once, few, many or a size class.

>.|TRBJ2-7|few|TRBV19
TGTGCCATCAAGACTAGAGGGACGAGCTCCTACGAGCAGTACTTC
CAIKTRGTSSYEQYF
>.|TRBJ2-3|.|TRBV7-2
TGTGCCAGCAGCTTTGGGAATGTCGGGGTTACGCAGTATTTT
CASSFGNVGVTQYF
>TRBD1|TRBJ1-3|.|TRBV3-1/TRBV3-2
TGTGCCAGCAGCCAGCACTTGACAGGGAACACCATATATTTT
CASSQHLTGNTIYF
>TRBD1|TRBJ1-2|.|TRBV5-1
TGCGCCAGCAGCTTAGGACAGGGGGGCCCTTTGGGGGACTATGGCTACACCTTC
CASSLGQGGPLGDYGYTF
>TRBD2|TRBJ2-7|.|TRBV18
TGTGCCAGCTCACCTCCTGGACTAGCGGGGGGCCTAGGCGAGCAGTACTTC
CASSPPGLAGGLGEQYF
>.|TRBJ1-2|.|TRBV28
TGTGCCAGCAGCCCTACAGGAGACTATGGCTACACCTTC
CASSPTGDYGYTF
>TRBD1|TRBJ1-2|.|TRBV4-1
TGCGCCAGCAGCCAAGTGCGGGACAGAGGGAGACGCTATGGCTACACCTTC
CASSQVRDRGRRYGYTF
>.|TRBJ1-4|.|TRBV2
TGTGCCAGCAGGGAGAACTTAATTGAAAAACTGTTTTTT
CASRENLIEKLFF
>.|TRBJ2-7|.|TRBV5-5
TGTGCCAGCAGCCCGGCCCGGGATGTAACCTACGAGCAGTACTTC
CASSPARDVTYEQYF
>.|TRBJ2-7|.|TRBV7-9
TGTGCCAGCTCTTGCGGCTACGAGCAGTACTTC
CASSCGYEQYF
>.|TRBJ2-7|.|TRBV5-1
TGCGCCAGCAGCTTGGAGCTCTTAACCTACGAGCAGTACTTC
CASSLELLTYEQYF
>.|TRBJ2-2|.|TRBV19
TGTGCCAGTAGGGGGGGAGGAGGGAACACCGGGGAGCTGTTTTTT
CASRGGGGNTGELFF
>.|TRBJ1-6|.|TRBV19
TGTGCCAGTAGTCGAGAGGGTGCCGATAATTCACCCCTCCACTTT
CASSREGADNSPLHF
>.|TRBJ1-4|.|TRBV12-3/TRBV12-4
TGTGCCAGCAAACTAGGGACTAATGAAAAACTGTTTTTT
CASKLGTNEKLFF
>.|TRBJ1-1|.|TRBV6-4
TGTGCCAGCAGTTCCGGCAGCACGGGCACTGAAGCTTTCTTT
CASSSGSTGTEAFF
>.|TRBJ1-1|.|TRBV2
TGTGCCAGCAGTGGGGGGCCGAACACTGAAGCTTTCTTT
CASSGGPNTEAFF
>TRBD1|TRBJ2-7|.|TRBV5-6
TGTGCCAGCAGGACGAGGACAGGGGGACCCTACGAGCAGTACTTC
CASRTRTGGPYEQYF
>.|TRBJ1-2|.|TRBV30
TGTGCCTGGAGCCCGGGGTTCGGCTACACCTTC
CAWSPGFGYTF
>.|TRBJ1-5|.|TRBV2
TGTGCCAGCAGTGGTGGGCAGGTGAGCAATCAGCCCCAGCATTTT
CASSGGQVSNQPQHF
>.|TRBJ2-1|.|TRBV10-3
TGTGCCATCAGCGTTTTTCAGGGTCAGGGTGAGCAGTTCTTC
CAISVFQGQGEQFF
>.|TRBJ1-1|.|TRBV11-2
TGTGCCAGCAGCTTAACCCCCGAAGGGGCTGAAGCTTTCTTT
CASSLTPEGAEAFF
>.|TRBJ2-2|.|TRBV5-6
TGTGCCAGCACCCGAGGAGGGCCCACCGGGGAGCTGTTTTTT
CASTRGGPTGELFF
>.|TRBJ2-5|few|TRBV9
TGTGCCAGCAGCGTCGAAGAGACCCAGTACTTC
CASSVEETQYF
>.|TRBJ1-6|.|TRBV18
TGTGCCAGCTCACCACTCCCCGCCGGTGATAATTCACCCCTCCACTTT
CASSPLPAGDNSPLHF
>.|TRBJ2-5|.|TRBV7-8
TGTGCCAGCAGCCGATTTCGGGAGACCCAGTACTTC
CASSRFRETQYF
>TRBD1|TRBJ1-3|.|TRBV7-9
TGTGCCAGCAGTCACGACAGGGTGGGAAACACCATATATTTT
CASSHDRVGNTIYF
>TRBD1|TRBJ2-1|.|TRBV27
TGTGCCAGCAGAGAGACAGGGCGTCTAAATGAGCAGTTCTTC
CASRETGRLNEQFF
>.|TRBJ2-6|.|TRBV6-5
TGTGCCAGCAGTTACGGGCGCTCTGGGGCCAACGTCCTGACTTTC
CASSYGRSGANVLTF
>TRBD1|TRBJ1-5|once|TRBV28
TGTGCCAGCAGTTTCTACAGGGGTAGGGGCAATCAGCCCCAGCATTTT
CASSFYRGRGNQPQHF
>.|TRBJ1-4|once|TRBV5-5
TGTGCCAGCAGCTTGAACCAGAAGCTGTTTTTT
CASSLNQKLFF
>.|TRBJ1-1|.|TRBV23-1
TGCGCCAGCAGTCAAAGTATCAGGGTGTGGCGGAACACTGAAGCTTTCTTT
CASSQSIRVWRNTEAFF
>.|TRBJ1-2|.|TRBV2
TGTGCCAGCAGTGAAGGAGGACAGCTCTATGGCTACACCTTC
CASSEGGQLYGYTF
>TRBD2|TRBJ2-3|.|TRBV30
TGTGCCTGGATCTTCCCGGGACTAGTGAACACAGATACGCAGTATTTT
CAWIFPGLVNTDTQYF
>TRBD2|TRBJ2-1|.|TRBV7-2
TGTGCCAGCAGCCCAGGGACTAGCGGGAGCAATGAGCAGTTCTTC
CASSPGTSGSNEQFF
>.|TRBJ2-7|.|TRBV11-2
TGTGCCAGCAGCTTAGCCAGGGTAGTGGACGAGCAGTACTTC
CASSLARVVDEQYF
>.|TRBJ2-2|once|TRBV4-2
TGTGCCAGCAGCCAAGTAGGGAAGAGGGACACCGGGGAGCTGTTTTTT
CASSQVGKRDTGELFF
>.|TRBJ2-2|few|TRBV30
TGTGCCTGGAGAGGAAATGTAGTATGGACACCAACGGCCGGGGAGCTGTTTTTT
CAWRGNVVWTPTAGELFF
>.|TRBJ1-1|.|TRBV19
TGTGCCAGTAGTGGAATAGCCACAGGGACTGAAGCTTTCTTT
CASSGIATGTEAFF
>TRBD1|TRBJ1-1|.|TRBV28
TGTGCCAGCACTGCGGGACAAACAGGGGGCAAAGCTTTCTTT
CASTAGQTGGKAFF
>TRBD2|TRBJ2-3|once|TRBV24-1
TGTGCCACCAGTGAATCCGGACTAGCGGGAGGGAAAAGCACAGATACGCAGTATTTT
CATSESGLAGGKSTDTQYF
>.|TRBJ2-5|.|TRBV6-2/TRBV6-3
TGTGCCAGCACCCCGGGGCAGAGCGATCCGGAGACCCAGTACTTC
CASTPGQSDPETQYF